Shown below are 3 T cell receptor beta chains from a single sample sequenced in a study of siplizumab effects on memory and regulatory T cells (dated by TCRdb to about 2019). Libraries were prepared through the immunoSEQ multiplex PCR assay. TCRdb limited this immuneACCESS table to in-frame rearrangements with V and J called. A share of clones is missing; checked studies link under half to unresolved V genes, and the rest is unexplained. For this sample the table gives about 14,000 clones, of which 45% to 50% were detected only once. The ten most abundant clones make up around 10% of the sample. Cells in the mixed lymphocyte reaction were cultured together at 37 degrees C for 6 days. No cognate antigen is known for these TCRs. Source material: CFSE-low (dividing) CD4+ T cells sorted from an allogeneic mixed lymphocyte reaction. The receptors originated from a human donor in good health; the cells came from an allogeneic mixed lymphocyte reaction.

V gene TRBV7-4 combines with J gene TRBJ1-1; D call uncertain. Looked up from germline, CDR1 is SGHVT and CDR2 is SQSDAQ. There are 15 residues in the CDR3. Trimming left V 5 bases short and J 2 bases short, with 15 bases between. Written as DNA, the CDR3 is TGTGCCAGCAGCCCTCAAGGAGACTTCAACACTGAAGCTTTCTTT. Translation: CASSPQGDFNTEAFF. The complete variable domain, with remaining parts taken from reference TRBV7-4 and TRBJ1-1, reads GAGVSQSPRYKVAKRGRDVALRCDSISGHVTLYWYRQTLGQGSEVLTYSQSDAQRDKSGRPSGRFSAERPERSVSTLKIQRTEQGDSAVYLCASSPQGDFNTEAFFGQGTRLTVV.

V is TRBV6-5 and J is TRBJ1-1; D possibly corresponds to TRBD1 (5 bases). Germline CDR1 MNHEY, CDR2 SVGAGI. V lost 8 bases to trimming and J lost 0 bases, with 16 bases between them. There are 15 residues in the CDR3. The CDR3: CASWQRGLMNTEAFF. The CDR3, as DNA: TGTGCCAGCTGGCAGAGGGGCCTCATGAACACTGAAGCTTTCTTT.

This sequence joins TRBV7-8 and TRBJ2-7; no definite D call. CDR3 length: 14 amino acids. Germline-derived CDR1 and CDR2 are SGHVS and FQNEAQ. Trimming removed 5 bases from V and 5 bases from J, with 16 bases in between. The CDR3 DNA reads as TGTGCCAGCAGCCCCTTAATCCCAGCTGACGAGCAGTACTTC. Translation: CASSPLIPADEQYF. The full variable domain, with the rest looked up from reference TRBV7-8 and TRBJ2-7, is GAGVSQSPRYKVAKRGQDVALRCDPISGHVSLFWYQQALGQGPEFLTYFQNEAQLDKSGLPSDRFFAERPEGSVSTLKIQRTQQEDSAVYLCASSPLIPADEQYFGPGTRLTVT.